This is a list of T cell receptor beta chains from one sample in a study of cytomegalovirus exposure and HLA in healthy donors. Assay used: immunoSEQ multiplex PCR; TCRdb lists only in-frame clones, some missing. The sample shows about 46,000 clones, and approximately 1% sits with its ten largest clones. The sequencing input was PBMCs. These receptors were obtained from a woman in her thirties or forties in good health and CMV-seronegative. CDR3s include the opening cysteine and the closing phenylalanine or tryptophan. The D gene is left open where the match is weak.

j_call: TRBJ1-1
d_call: -
v_call: TRBV30
cdr3_nt: TGTGCCTGGAAGAGCGGTTGGGACACTGAAGCTTTCTTT
cdr3_aa: CAWKSGWDTEAFF

j_call: TRBJ2-2
d_call: TRBD2
v_call: TRBV5-1
cdr3_nt: TGCGCCAGCAAGCTAGCGGGCCACACCGGGGAGCTGTTTTTT
cdr3_aa: CASKLAGHTGELFF

j_call: TRBJ2-5
d_call: TRBD1
v_call: TRBV5-6
cdr3_nt: TGTGCCAGCAGCTTAATCACAGGGGAAGAGACCCAGTACTTC
cdr3_aa: CASSLITGEETQYF

j_call: TRBJ2-1
d_call: TRBD2
v_call: TRBV2
cdr3_nt: TGTGCCAGCAGTGAAGCGTCTAGCGGGAGTAATGAGCAGTTCTTC
cdr3_aa: CASSEASSGSNEQFF

j_call: TRBJ2-7
d_call: TRBD1
v_call: TRBV11-2
cdr3_nt: TGTGCCAGCAGTCGGACAGGGAGACTCGAGCAGTACTTC
cdr3_aa: CASSRTGRLEQYF

j_call: TRBJ2-1
d_call: -
v_call: TRBV30
cdr3_nt: TGTGCCTGGAGTGGTCTATCCTACAATGAGCAGTTCTTC
cdr3_aa: CAWSGLSYNEQFF

j_call: TRBJ1-2
d_call: -
v_call: TRBV14
cdr3_nt: TGTGCCAGCAGCCAAGAAATAGGGGCAGACTATGGCTACACCTTC
cdr3_aa: CASSQEIGADYGYTF

j_call: TRBJ1-5
d_call: -
v_call: TRBV7-9
cdr3_nt: TGTGCCAGCAGCTTAGGGGAAGGGGGTCAGCCCCAGCATTTT
cdr3_aa: CASSLGEGGQPQHF

j_call: TRBJ2-3
d_call: -
v_call: TRBV4-3
cdr3_nt: TGCGCCAGCAGCCAAGGGGGGGGCGGGAGTACCACAGATACGCAGTATTTT
cdr3_aa: CASSQGGGGSTTDTQYF

j_call: TRBJ2-7
d_call: -
v_call: TRBV11-3
cdr3_nt: TGTGCCAGCAGCTTACAGGGCGCCTACGAGCAGTACTTC
cdr3_aa: CASSLQGAYEQYF

j_call: TRBJ2-3
d_call: TRBD1
v_call: TRBV28
cdr3_nt: TGTGCCAGCAGCCTGACAGGGGGCACAGATACGCAGTATTTT
cdr3_aa: CASSLTGGTDTQYF

j_call: TRBJ2-2
d_call: -
v_call: TRBV9
cdr3_nt: TGTGCCAGCAGCTCCAGGGGGAACACCGGGGAGCTGTTTTTT
cdr3_aa: CASSSRGNTGELFF

j_call: TRBJ1-2
d_call: TRBD1
v_call: TRBV28
cdr3_nt: TGTGCCAGCAGTTTATGGAGGGGGCGCGAGGACTATGGCTACACCTTC
cdr3_aa: CASSLWRGREDYGYTF

j_call: TRBJ2-7
d_call: -
v_call: TRBV28
cdr3_nt: TGTGCCAGCAGCGGGAGCTCCTACGAGCAGTACTTC
cdr3_aa: CASSGSSYEQYF

j_call: TRBJ1-3
d_call: -
v_call: TRBV19
cdr3_nt: TGTGCCAGTAGTATTAGCTTGACAGGATCTGGAAACACCATATATTTT
cdr3_aa: CASSISLTGSGNTIYF

j_call: TRBJ2-1
d_call: -
v_call: TRBV29-1
cdr3_nt: TGCAGCGTTGACGATTCTGGGCAGAATGAGCAGTTCTTC
cdr3_aa: CSVDDSGQNEQFF

j_call: TRBJ1-1
d_call: TRBD1
v_call: TRBV7-9
cdr3_nt: TGTGCCAGCAGCCCGACAGGGGGAGTTTTAATGAACACTGAAGCTTTCTTT
cdr3_aa: CASSPTGGVLMNTEAFF

j_call: TRBJ2-7
d_call: TRBD1
v_call: TRBV25-1
cdr3_nt: TGTGCCAGCAGTGATGGACAGGGGCGCTACGAGCAGTACTTC
cdr3_aa: CASSDGQGRYEQYF

j_call: TRBJ2-5
d_call: -
v_call: TRBV4-3
cdr3_nt: TGCGCCAGCAGCCAAGAAGGAGGGGTGGAAGAGACCCAGTACTTC
cdr3_aa: CASSQEGGVEETQYF

j_call: TRBJ1-2
d_call: TRBD1
v_call: TRBV5-4
cdr3_nt: TGTGCCAGCAGCTCGCCAGGACAGGGAAAAGATGGCTACACCTTC
cdr3_aa: CASSSPGQGKDGYTF

j_call: TRBJ1-5
d_call: TRBD1
v_call: TRBV6-6
cdr3_nt: TGTGCCAGCAACCACTGGGACAGTAGCAATCAGCCCCAGCATTTT
cdr3_aa: CASNHWDSSNQPQHF

j_call: TRBJ2-1
d_call: -
v_call: TRBV18
cdr3_nt: TGTGCCAGCTCACCGACGTTACAGGGTCGCAACAATGAGCAGTTCTTC
cdr3_aa: CASSPTLQGRNNEQFF

j_call: TRBJ2-7
d_call: TRBD2
v_call: TRBV30
cdr3_nt: TGTGCCTGGAGTGCTAGCGGGAACGAGCAGTACTTC
cdr3_aa: CAWSASGNEQYF

j_call: TRBJ1-2
d_call: TRBD1
v_call: TRBV7-2
cdr3_nt: TGTGCCAGCAGCACCGGACAGGGAAACTATGGCTACACCTTC
cdr3_aa: CASSTGQGNYGYTF

j_call: TRBJ1-3
d_call: -
v_call: TRBV7-2
cdr3_nt: TGTGCCAGCAGCCCTGTATCGGGGGGAAACACCATATATTTT
cdr3_aa: CASSPVSGGNTIYF

j_call: TRBJ2-1
d_call: -
v_call: TRBV4-1
cdr3_nt: TGCGCCAGCAGCCAAGATAGGAGCCCTATTAAGAGCTCCGACAATGAGCAGTTCTTC
cdr3_aa: CASSQDRSPIKSSDNEQFF

j_call: TRBJ2-4
d_call: TRBD2
v_call: TRBV5-8
cdr3_nt: TGTGCCAGCTCACCAAGGACTAGCTTTCAGAACATTCAGTACTTC
cdr3_aa: CASSPRTSFQNIQYF

j_call: TRBJ2-5
d_call: TRBD1
v_call: TRBV5-1
cdr3_nt: TGCGCAACGAGCTTGTCCGGGACAGGGGGGACCCAGTACTTC
cdr3_aa: CATSLSGTGGTQYF

j_call: TRBJ1-2
d_call: TRBD1
v_call: TRBV30
cdr3_nt: TGTGCCTGGAGTGAGGGTTTTGACAGGGTAGCCTATGGCTACACCTTC
cdr3_aa: CAWSEGFDRVAYGYTF

j_call: TRBJ2-7
d_call: TRBD2
v_call: TRBV5-1
cdr3_nt: TGCGCCAGCAGCTTGGTTTCGGGAGGGGCCGAGCAGTACTTC
cdr3_aa: CASSLVSGGAEQYF

j_call: TRBJ2-1
d_call: TRBD2
v_call: TRBV18
cdr3_nt: TGTGCCAGCTCACCTCGAGAGAGCGGGAGTCAAAATGAGCAGTTCTTC
cdr3_aa: CASSPRESGSQNEQFF

j_call: TRBJ2-5
d_call: TRBD2
v_call: TRBV7-9
cdr3_nt: TGTGCCAGCAGCTTAGGGACTAGCGGGACCATAGGAGAGACCCAGTACTTC
cdr3_aa: CASSLGTSGTIGETQYF

j_call: TRBJ2-1
d_call: -
v_call: TRBV4-2
cdr3_nt: TGTGCCAGCAGCCAAGATCAGGGCTCCTACAATGAGCAGTTCTTC
cdr3_aa: CASSQDQGSYNEQFF

j_call: TRBJ1-4
d_call: -
v_call: TRBV5-5
cdr3_nt: TGTGCCAGCAGCCACGACAGACCAACTAATGAAAAACTGTTTTTT
cdr3_aa: CASSHDRPTNEKLFF

j_call: TRBJ2-1
d_call: TRBD1
v_call: TRBV9
cdr3_nt: TGTGCCAGCAGCGCAGGGGGAAGCTCCTACAATGAGCAGTTCTTC
cdr3_aa: CASSAGGSSYNEQFF

j_call: TRBJ2-1
d_call: -
v_call: TRBV5-4
cdr3_nt: TGTGCCAGCAGCTTGGCTCTAAATGAGCAGTTCTTC
cdr3_aa: CASSLALNEQFF

j_call: TRBJ1-2
d_call: -
v_call: TRBV30
cdr3_nt: TGTGCCTGGGCAACAGTGTATGGCTACACCTTC
cdr3_aa: CAWATVYGYTF

j_call: TRBJ2-3
d_call: -
v_call: TRBV29-1
cdr3_nt: TGCAGCGTTGACCAGGGCACAGATACGCAGTATTTT
cdr3_aa: CSVDQGTDTQYF